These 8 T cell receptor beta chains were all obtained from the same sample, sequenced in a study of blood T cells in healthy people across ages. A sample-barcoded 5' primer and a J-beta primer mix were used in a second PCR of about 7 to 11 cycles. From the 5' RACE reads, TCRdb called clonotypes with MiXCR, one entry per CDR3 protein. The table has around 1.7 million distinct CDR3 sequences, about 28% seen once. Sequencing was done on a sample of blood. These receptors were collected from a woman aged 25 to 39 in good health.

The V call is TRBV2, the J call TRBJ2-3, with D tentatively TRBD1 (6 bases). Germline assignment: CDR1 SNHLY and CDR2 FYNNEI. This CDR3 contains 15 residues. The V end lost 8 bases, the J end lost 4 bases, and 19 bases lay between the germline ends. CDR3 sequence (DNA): TGTGCCAGCGCGGCCCTAGGGGGTTTGGCAGATACGCAGTATTTT. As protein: CASAALGGLADTQYF.

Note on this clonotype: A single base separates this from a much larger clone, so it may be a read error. This CDR3 reads CASSYGLRNEQYF. For the CDR3, the DNA is TGTGCCAGCAGTTATGGACTCCGAAATGAGCAGTACTTC. The V gene is TRBV12-3 or TRBV12-4, the J gene TRBJ2-5, with D perhaps TRBD2 (5 bases). The V gene lost 4 bases and the J gene lost 11 bases, with 17 bases spanning the gap. CDR3 length equals 13 residues.

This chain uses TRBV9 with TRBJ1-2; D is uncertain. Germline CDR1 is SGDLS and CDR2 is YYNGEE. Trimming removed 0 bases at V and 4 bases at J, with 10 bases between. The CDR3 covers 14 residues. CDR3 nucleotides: TGTGCCAGCAGCGTAGAAGGCCAGGTCTATGGCTACACCTTC. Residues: CASSVEGQVYGYTF.

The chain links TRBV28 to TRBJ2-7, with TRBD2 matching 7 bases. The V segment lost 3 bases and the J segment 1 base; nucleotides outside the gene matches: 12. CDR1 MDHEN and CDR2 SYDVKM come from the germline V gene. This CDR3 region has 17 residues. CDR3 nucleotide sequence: TGTGCCAGCAGTTTCCTCGCCGGGGGGAAAGTATCCTACGAGCAGTACTTC. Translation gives CASSFLAGGKVSYEQYF.

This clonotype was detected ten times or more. The CDR3 DNA reads TGCAGTGCTAGGGGACTAGCGGGGTTTGATGAGCAGTTCTTC. Amino acids: CSARGLAGFDEQFF. The chain couples TRBV20-1 to TRBJ2-1, with 13 nucleotides matching TRBD2. The junction had 4 bases not matched to a gene; V was cut back by 3 bases and J by 8 bases. Germline CDR1 reads DFQATT; CDR2 reads SNEGSKA (reference sequence). The CDR3 covers 14 residues.

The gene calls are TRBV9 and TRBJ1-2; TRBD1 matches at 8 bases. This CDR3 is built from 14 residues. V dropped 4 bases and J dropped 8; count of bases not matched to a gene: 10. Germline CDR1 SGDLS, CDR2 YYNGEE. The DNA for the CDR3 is TGTGCCAGCAGCAATTCCGACAGGGGAGTCGGCTACACCTTC. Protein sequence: CASSNSDRGVGYTF.

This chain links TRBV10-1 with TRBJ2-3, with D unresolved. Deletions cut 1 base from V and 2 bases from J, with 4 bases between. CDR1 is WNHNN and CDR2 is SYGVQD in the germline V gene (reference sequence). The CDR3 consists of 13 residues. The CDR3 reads CASSEFATDTQYF. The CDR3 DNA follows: TGCGCCAGCAGTGAGTTTGCCACAGATACGCAGTATTTT.

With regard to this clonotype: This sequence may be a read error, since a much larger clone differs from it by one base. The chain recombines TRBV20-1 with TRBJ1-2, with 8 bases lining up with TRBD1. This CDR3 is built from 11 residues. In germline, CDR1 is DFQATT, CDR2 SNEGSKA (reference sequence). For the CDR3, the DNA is TGCAGTGCTGGACAGGGAGGTGGCTGCACCTTC. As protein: CSAGQGGGCTF.